The present entry profiles one T cell receptor (beta chain) with its context. This sample was included in a study of blood T cell repertoires in COVID-19. The overall study: Acute and convalescent COVID-19 samples came from the United States, Italy and Spain. Nucleic acid was either cDNA or gDNA, and it came from T cells, B-cell-depleted T cells, or PBMCs.

In the original analysis: Reference gene primers were amplified, and this amplification served to estimate nucleated cell counts. Assay: immunoSEQ multiplex PCR; the TCRdb copy retains only in-frame clones and omits some. For V, J and clone size, that table is used; D and trimming come from the DNA. The sample holds about 50,000 clones, approximately 91% seen once. J lost 0 bases, V lost 0 bases, and 19 bases had no gene match. The germline V gene encodes CDR1 SNHLY and CDR2 FYNNEI. The CDR3 is 22 residues long. The sequenced material came from peripheral blood. This receptor was identified in a woman of 80 years or more with acute or convalescent COVID-19. The chain uses TRBV2 and TRBJ2-4, with TRBD2 identical over 8 bases. The CDR3 DNA reads as TGTGCCAGCAGTGAAGCGCATTTTGTCTTTGGTCGGGAGGGGAGAGCCAAAAACATTCAGTACTTC. Its protein product is CASSEAHFVFGREGRAKNIQYF.